These T cell receptor beta chains were read from a single sample in a study of identical twins. Via MiXCR, TCRdb re-called the 5' RACE reads, giving one row per CDR3 protein. The sample has 400,000 to 550,000 distinct CDR3 sequences; roughly an eighth are singletons. The data also belong to a second study, concerning yellow fever vaccine responses in identical twins.

Sequences were obtained from CD4+ T cells sorted from blood. These TCRs come from a young woman in good health. CDR3s include the opening cysteine and the closing phenylalanine or tryptophan. D genes are given only for firm matches. For some rows the clone size is stated as once, few or many, or as a class when expanded; others skip it.

abundance: few; d_gene: .; j_gene: TRBJ1-2; v_gene: TRBV7-9; CDR3aa: CASSFYGMESGGYTF; CDR3nt: TGTGCCAGCAGCTTCTACGGAATGGAATCTGGTGGCTACACCTTC
abundance: few; d_gene: TRBD1; j_gene: TRBJ2-7; v_gene: TRBV7-2; CDR3aa: CASSSGQGLYEQYF; CDR3nt: TGTGCCAGCAGCTCGGGACAGGGACTCTACGAGCAGTACTTC
abundance: few; d_gene: .; j_gene: TRBJ2-6; v_gene: TRBV6-4; CDR3aa: CASSPDSGANVLTF; CDR3nt: TGTGCCAGCAGTCCGGACTCTGGGGCCAACGTCCTGACTTTC
abundance: .; d_gene: TRBD1; j_gene: TRBJ2-7; v_gene: TRBV7-2; CDR3aa: CASSPAGTGLYEQYF; CDR3nt: TGTGCCAGCAGCCCCGCCGGGACAGGCCTGTACGAGCAGTACTTC
abundance: few; d_gene: .; j_gene: TRBJ2-5; v_gene: TRBV5-1; CDR3aa: CASRITGTPQETQYF; CDR3nt: TGCGCCAGCAGGATTACCGGGACACCTCAAGAGACCCAGTACTTC
abundance: .; d_gene: .; j_gene: TRBJ1-2; v_gene: TRBV4-2; CDR3aa: CASSPPDTPSYGYTF; CDR3nt: TGTGCCAGCAGCCCCCCCGACACCCCTAGCTATGGCTACACCTTC
abundance: .; d_gene: .; j_gene: TRBJ1-1; v_gene: TRBV15; CDR3aa: CATSREGRRNTEAFF; CDR3nt: TGTGCCACCAGCAGGGAAGGACGGAGGAACACTGAAGCTTTCTTT
abundance: .; d_gene: TRBD1; j_gene: TRBJ1-5; v_gene: TRBV4-1; CDR3aa: CASSRITGVSNQPQHF; CDR3nt: TGCGCCAGCAGCCGAATCACAGGGGTCAGCAATCAGCCCCAGCATTTT
abundance: few; d_gene: .; j_gene: TRBJ2-7; v_gene: TRBV28; CDR3aa: CASNSRVSYEQYF; CDR3nt: TGTGCCAGCAATTCCCGGGTCTCCTACGAGCAGTACTTC
abundance: .; d_gene: TRBD1; j_gene: TRBJ2-2; v_gene: TRBV29-1; CDR3aa: CSVWKDRGSFHTGELFF; CDR3nt: TGCAGCGTTTGGAAGGACAGGGGAAGCTTCCACACCGGGGAGCTGTTTTTT
abundance: many; d_gene: .; j_gene: TRBJ2-1; v_gene: TRBV29-1; CDR3aa: CSVEDLYRVDEQFF; CDR3nt: TGCAGCGTTGAAGATCTTTACAGGGTGGATGAGCAGTTCTTC
abundance: .; d_gene: TRBD1; j_gene: TRBJ2-6; v_gene: TRBV5-1; CDR3aa: CASSEQGTGANVLTF; CDR3nt: TGCGCCAGCAGCGAACAGGGGACTGGGGCCAACGTCCTGACTTTC
abundance: .; d_gene: .; j_gene: TRBJ2-3; v_gene: TRBV4-2; CDR3aa: CASSQEGRDTQYF; CDR3nt: TGTGCCAGCAGCCAAGAAGGCCGAGATACGCAGTATTTT
abundance: many; d_gene: .; j_gene: TRBJ2-7; v_gene: TRBV2; CDR3aa: CASSGGTYEQYF; CDR3nt: TGTGCCAGCAGCGGTGGTACCTACGAGCAGTACTTC
abundance: .; d_gene: TRBD2; j_gene: TRBJ2-7; v_gene: TRBV20-1; CDR3aa: CSARNTETSGMYEQYF; CDR3nt: TGCAGTGCCCGTAACACCGAGACTAGCGGGATGTACGAGCAGTACTTC
abundance: .; d_gene: TRBD1; j_gene: TRBJ1-2; v_gene: TRBV5-1; CDR3aa: CASSGTGSGYTF; CDR3nt: TGCGCCAGCAGCGGGACAGGGTCCGGCTACACCTTC
abundance: .; d_gene: TRBD2; j_gene: TRBJ2-1; v_gene: TRBV19; CDR3aa: CASTGTSGNEQFF; CDR3nt: TGTGCCAGTACCGGGACTAGCGGCAATGAGCAGTTCTTC
abundance: few; d_gene: TRBD1; j_gene: TRBJ2-3; v_gene: TRBV12-5; CDR3aa: CASGIPGQGADTQYF; CDR3nt: TGTGCTAGTGGTATCCCGGGACAGGGGGCAGATACGCAGTATTTT
abundance: .; d_gene: .; j_gene: TRBJ2-6; v_gene: TRBV6-1; CDR3aa: CASSSYSGANVLTF; CDR3nt: TGTGCCAGCAGCTCCTACTCTGGGGCCAACGTCCTGACTTTC
abundance: few; d_gene: TRBD2; j_gene: TRBJ2-5; v_gene: TRBV15; CDR3aa: CATSRDLIGRGEKETQYF; CDR3nt: TGTGCCACCAGCAGAGATCTAATCGGTCGGGGGGAAAAGGAGACCCAGTACTTC
abundance: .; d_gene: .; j_gene: TRBJ2-5; v_gene: TRBV3-1; CDR3aa: CASSHTQGLRQYF; CDR3nt: TGTGCCAGCAGCCATACCCAGGGGTTACGCCAGTACTTC
abundance: few; d_gene: TRBD1; j_gene: TRBJ2-7; v_gene: TRBV6-1; CDR3aa: CAILTGTGVSYEQYF; CDR3nt: TGTGCCATTCTTACCGGGACAGGGGTGTCCTACGAGCAGTACTTC
abundance: .; d_gene: TRBD2; j_gene: TRBJ2-7; v_gene: TRBV7-9; CDR3aa: CASRQSGSSYEQYF; CDR3nt: TGTGCCAGCAGACAAAGCGGGAGCTCCTACGAGCAGTACTTC
abundance: many; d_gene: TRBD1; j_gene: TRBJ2-7; v_gene: TRBV5-1; CDR3aa: CASSIGTGGSYEQYF; CDR3nt: TGCGCCAGCAGCATCGGGACAGGGGGTTCCTACGAGCAGTACTTC
abundance: few; d_gene: TRBD1; j_gene: TRBJ2-3; v_gene: TRBV20-1; CDR3aa: CSAKQGSLDTQYF; CDR3nt: TGCAGTGCTAAACAGGGGAGCCTGGATACGCAGTATTTT
abundance: many; d_gene: .; j_gene: TRBJ2-1; v_gene: TRBV25-1; CDR3aa: CASRETGTRPYNEQFF; CDR3nt: TGTGCCAGCAGGGAGACCGGGACAAGACCTTACAATGAGCAGTTCTTC
abundance: few; d_gene: TRBD1; j_gene: TRBJ2-5; v_gene: TRBV7-3; CDR3aa: CASGVTGGKETQYF; CDR3nt: TGTGCCAGCGGAGTTACAGGGGGAAAAGAGACCCAGTACTTC
abundance: few; d_gene: TRBD1; j_gene: TRBJ2-2; v_gene: TRBV3-1; CDR3aa: CASVGQGSTGELFF; CDR3nt: TGTGCCAGCGTAGGACAGGGATCCACCGGGGAGCTGTTTTTT
abundance: .; d_gene: .; j_gene: TRBJ1-3; v_gene: TRBV11-2; CDR3aa: CASSFGPPVSGNTIYF; CDR3nt: TGTGCCAGCAGCTTCGGACCGCCGGTGTCTGGAAACACCATATATTTT
abundance: .; d_gene: .; j_gene: TRBJ2-7; v_gene: TRBV27; CDR3aa: CASSYRRQFVEQYF; CDR3nt: TGTGCCAGCAGTTACAGGAGGCAGTTTGTCGAGCAGTACTTC
abundance: few; d_gene: .; j_gene: TRBJ1-5; v_gene: TRBV28; CDR3aa: CASSTQVTAFGNQPQHF; CDR3nt: TGTGCCAGCAGCACCCAGGTGACAGCCTTCGGCAATCAGCCCCAGCATTTT
abundance: once; d_gene: TRBD1; j_gene: TRBJ1-1; v_gene: TRBV5-1; CDR3aa: CASSLGDRGDTEAFF; CDR3nt: TGCGCCAGCAGCTTGGGGGACAGGGGGGACACTGAAGCTTTCTTT
abundance: many; d_gene: .; j_gene: TRBJ1-4; v_gene: TRBV7-9; CDR3aa: CASSPLGGEKLFF; CDR3nt: TGTGCCAGCAGCCCCTTGGGGGGTGAAAAACTGTTTTTT
abundance: many; d_gene: .; j_gene: TRBJ2-1; v_gene: TRBV15; CDR3aa: CATSRVTGAYNEQFF; CDR3nt: TGTGCCACCAGCAGAGTTACAGGCGCTTACAATGAGCAGTTCTTC
abundance: few; d_gene: .; j_gene: TRBJ2-3; v_gene: TRBV4-3; CDR3aa: CASSLVIGPAPSQDTQYF; CDR3nt: TGCGCCAGCAGCCTAGTAATTGGACCAGCACCTTCTCAGGATACGCAGTATTTT
abundance: many; d_gene: TRBD2; j_gene: TRBJ2-3; v_gene: TRBV6-2/TRBV6-3; CDR3aa: CASRSLGLAGRDTQYF; CDR3nt: TGTGCCAGCAGGTCGCTGGGACTAGCGGGAAGAGATACGCAGTATTTT
abundance: few; d_gene: .; j_gene: TRBJ1-2; v_gene: TRBV2; CDR3aa: CASSEGASYGYTF; CDR3nt: TGTGCCAGCAGTGAAGGGGCAAGCTATGGCTACACCTTC
abundance: few; d_gene: TRBD1; j_gene: TRBJ1-2; v_gene: TRBV28; CDR3aa: CASSLQDRAYGYTF; CDR3nt: TGTGCCAGCAGTTTACAGGACAGGGCTTATGGCTACACCTTC
abundance: many; d_gene: .; j_gene: TRBJ2-3; v_gene: TRBV7-9; CDR3aa: CASSSSTSTDTQYF; CDR3nt: TGTGCCAGCAGCTCATCTACTAGCACAGATACGCAGTATTTT
abundance: few; d_gene: TRBD1; j_gene: TRBJ2-7; v_gene: TRBV20-1; CDR3aa: CSAWDRGYEQYF; CDR3nt: TGCAGTGCTTGGGACAGGGGTTACGAGCAGTACTTC
abundance: many; d_gene: TRBD2; j_gene: TRBJ2-1; v_gene: TRBV6-1; CDR3aa: CASSGAGGSDEQFF; CDR3nt: TGTGCCAGCAGTGGAGCGGGAGGGAGTGATGAGCAGTTCTTC
abundance: few; d_gene: TRBD1; j_gene: TRBJ2-7; v_gene: TRBV20-1; CDR3aa: CSARYRGNEQYF; CDR3nt: TGCAGTGCTAGATACAGGGGTAACGAGCAGTACTTC
abundance: .; d_gene: .; j_gene: TRBJ2-5; v_gene: TRBV12-3/TRBV12-4; CDR3aa: CASSLGGGRQGETQYF; CDR3nt: TGTGCCAGCAGTTTAGGTGGAGGGCGACAGGGAGAGACCCAGTACTTC
abundance: .; d_gene: TRBD1; j_gene: TRBJ2-1; v_gene: TRBV29-1; CDR3aa: CSATGDPYNEQFF; CDR3nt: TGCAGCGCCACAGGGGACCCCTACAATGAGCAGTTCTTC
abundance: few; d_gene: .; j_gene: TRBJ2-5; v_gene: TRBV20-1; CDR3aa: CSCEFGPRVTQYF; CDR3nt: TGCAGTTGCGAGTTTGGACCAAGAGTGACCCAGTACTTC
abundance: few; d_gene: .; j_gene: TRBJ2-5; v_gene: TRBV2; CDR3aa: CASSEEGLGETQYF; CDR3nt: TGTGCCAGCAGTGAGGAGGGCCTGGGAGAGACCCAGTACTTC
abundance: few; d_gene: TRBD2; j_gene: TRBJ2-1; v_gene: TRBV24-1; CDR3aa: CATSEPGGSGRATYNEQFF; CDR3nt: TGTGCCACCAGTGAGCCGGGAGGTAGCGGGAGGGCCACCTACAATGAGCAGTTCTTC
abundance: few; d_gene: .; j_gene: TRBJ2-7; v_gene: TRBV6-4; CDR3aa: CASPNHNGDTYEQYF; CDR3nt: TGTGCCAGCCCTAATCACAATGGAGACACCTACGAGCAGTACTTC
abundance: few; d_gene: .; j_gene: TRBJ2-7; v_gene: TRBV24-1; CDR3aa: CATSDAGYSYEQYF; CDR3nt: TGTGCCACCAGTGACGCTGGTTACTCCTACGAGCAGTACTTC
abundance: few; d_gene: .; j_gene: TRBJ2-7; v_gene: TRBV6-1; CDR3aa: CASAPNRVVNEQYF; CDR3nt: TGTGCCAGCGCCCCCAACAGGGTTGTGAACGAGCAGTACTTC
abundance: .; d_gene: .; j_gene: TRBJ2-7; v_gene: TRBV5-1; CDR3aa: CASTDSSSYEQYF; CDR3nt: TGCGCCAGCACGGACAGTTCCTCCTACGAGCAGTACTTC
abundance: .; d_gene: .; j_gene: TRBJ1-2; v_gene: TRBV5-6; CDR3aa: CASSLGKGPYTF; CDR3nt: TGTGCCAGCAGCTTGGGCAAGGGCCCCTACACCTTC
abundance: many; d_gene: TRBD1; j_gene: TRBJ2-1; v_gene: TRBV5-1; CDR3aa: CASSLAGTGSGEQFF; CDR3nt: TGCGCCAGCAGCTTAGCCGGGACAGGGTCGGGTGAGCAGTTCTTC
abundance: .; d_gene: TRBD1; j_gene: TRBJ1-1; v_gene: TRBV20-1; CDR3aa: CSARVSGTGVEAFF; CDR3nt: TGCAGTGCTAGAGTATCCGGGACAGGAGTTGAAGCTTTCTTT
abundance: many; d_gene: .; j_gene: TRBJ2-5; v_gene: TRBV6-1; CDR3aa: CASSQPGYGETQYF; CDR3nt: TGTGCCAGCAGCCAGCCGGGGTATGGAGAGACCCAGTACTTC